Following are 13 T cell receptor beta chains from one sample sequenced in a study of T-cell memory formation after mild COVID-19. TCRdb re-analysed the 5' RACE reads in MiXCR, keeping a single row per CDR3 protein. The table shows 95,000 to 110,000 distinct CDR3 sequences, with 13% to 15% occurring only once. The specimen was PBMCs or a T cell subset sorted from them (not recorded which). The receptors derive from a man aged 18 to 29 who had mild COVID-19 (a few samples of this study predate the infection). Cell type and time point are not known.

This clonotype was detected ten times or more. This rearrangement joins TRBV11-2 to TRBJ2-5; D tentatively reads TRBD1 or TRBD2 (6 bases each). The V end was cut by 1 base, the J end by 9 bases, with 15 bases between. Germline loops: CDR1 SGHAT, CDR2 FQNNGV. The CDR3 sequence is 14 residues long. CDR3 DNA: TGTGCCAGCAGCTTAGCGGGGGCCCCTACGGCCCAGTACTTC. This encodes CASSLAGAPTAQYF.

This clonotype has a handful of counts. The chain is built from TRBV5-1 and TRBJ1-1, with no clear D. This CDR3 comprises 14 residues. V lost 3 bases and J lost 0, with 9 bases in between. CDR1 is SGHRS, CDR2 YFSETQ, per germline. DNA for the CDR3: TGCGCCAGCAGCTCTTGGCAGATGAACACTGAAGCTTTCTTT. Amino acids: CASSSWQMNTEAFF.

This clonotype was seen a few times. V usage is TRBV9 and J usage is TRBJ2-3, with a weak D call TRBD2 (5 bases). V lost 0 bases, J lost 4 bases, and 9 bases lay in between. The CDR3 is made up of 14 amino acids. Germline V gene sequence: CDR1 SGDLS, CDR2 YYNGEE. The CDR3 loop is CASSVDGEPDTQYF. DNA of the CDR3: TGTGCCAGCAGCGTAGACGGGGAACCAGATACGCAGTATTTT. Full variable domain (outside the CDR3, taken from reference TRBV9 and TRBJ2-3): DSGVTQTPKHLITATGQRVTLRCSPRSGDLSVYWYQQSLDQGLQFLIQYYNGEERAKGNILERFSAQQFPDLHSELNLSSLELGDSALYFCASSVDGEPDTQYFGPGTRLTVL.

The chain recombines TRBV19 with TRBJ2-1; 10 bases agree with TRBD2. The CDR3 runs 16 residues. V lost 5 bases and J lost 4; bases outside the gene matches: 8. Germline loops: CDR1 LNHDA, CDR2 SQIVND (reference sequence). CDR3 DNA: TGTGCCAGTAGTTTCCGAGCGGGGGGGCTTTACAATGAGCAGTTCTTC. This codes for CASSFRAGGLYNEQFF.

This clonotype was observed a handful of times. Here the CDR3 reads CASSTKGTGVGYTF. CDR3 sequence (DNA): TGTGCCAGCAGTACGAAGGGGACAGGGGTTGGCTACACCTTC. This chain joins TRBV28 and TRBJ1-2; 10 bases fit TRBD1. The CDR3 extends over 14 amino acids. Losses at the gene ends were 5 bases for V and 7 bases for J; bases not matched to a gene: 7. Germline V gene sequence: CDR1 MDHEN, CDR2 SYDVKM.

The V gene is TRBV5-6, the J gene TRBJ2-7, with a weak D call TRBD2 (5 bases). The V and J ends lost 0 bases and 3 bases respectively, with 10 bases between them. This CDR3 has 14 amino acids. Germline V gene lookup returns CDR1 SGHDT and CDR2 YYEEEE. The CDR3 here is CASSLAMGDYEQYV. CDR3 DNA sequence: TGTGCCAGCAGCTTGGCCATGGGAGACTACGAGCAGTACGTC.

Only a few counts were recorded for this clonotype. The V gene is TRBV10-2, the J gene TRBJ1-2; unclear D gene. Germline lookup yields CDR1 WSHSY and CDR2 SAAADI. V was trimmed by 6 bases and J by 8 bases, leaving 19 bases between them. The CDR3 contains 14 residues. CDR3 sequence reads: CASSLRGLSLGYTF. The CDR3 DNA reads TGCGCCAGCAGCTTACGGGGTTTAAGCTTGGGCTACACCTTC.

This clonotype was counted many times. The CDR3 nucleotides read TGTGCCAGCAGCTTAGGGGGTCGCCTGGAAGCTTTCTTT. Amino acid sequence: CASSLGGRLEAFF. J is TRBJ1-1 and V is TRBV7-8; the D is unclear. V was trimmed by 1 base and J by 8 bases, leaving 11 bases between them. Germline V gene lookup returns CDR1 SGHVS and CDR2 FQNEAQ. The CDR3 runs 13 residues. Full variable domain (outside the CDR3, taken from reference TRBV7-8 and TRBJ1-1): GAGVSQSPRYKVAKRGQDVALRCDPISGHVSLFWYQQALGQGPEFLTYFQNEAQLDKSGLPSDRFFAERPEGSVSTLKIQRTQQEDSAVYLCASSLGGRLEAFFGQGTRLTVV.

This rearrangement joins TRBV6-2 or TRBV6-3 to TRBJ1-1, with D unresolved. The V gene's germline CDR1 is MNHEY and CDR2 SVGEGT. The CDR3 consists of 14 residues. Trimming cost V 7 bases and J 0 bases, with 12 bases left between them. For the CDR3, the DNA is TGTGCCAGCACCCACTACGGGCTGAACACTGAAGCTTTCTTT. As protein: CASTHYGLNTEAFF.

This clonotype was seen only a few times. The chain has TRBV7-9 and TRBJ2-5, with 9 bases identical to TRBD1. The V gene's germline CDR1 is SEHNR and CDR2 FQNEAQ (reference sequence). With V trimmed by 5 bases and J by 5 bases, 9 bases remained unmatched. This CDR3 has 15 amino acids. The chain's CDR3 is CASSGVDRGGETQYF. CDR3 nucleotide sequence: TGTGCCAGCAGCGGAGTGGACAGGGGCGGGGAGACCCAGTACTTC.

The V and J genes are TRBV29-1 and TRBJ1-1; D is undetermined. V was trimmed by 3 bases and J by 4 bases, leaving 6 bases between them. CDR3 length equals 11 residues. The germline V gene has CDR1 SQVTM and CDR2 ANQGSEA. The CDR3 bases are TGCAGCGTTGAGGGCGGCACTGAAGCTTTCTTT. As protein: CSVEGGTEAFF.

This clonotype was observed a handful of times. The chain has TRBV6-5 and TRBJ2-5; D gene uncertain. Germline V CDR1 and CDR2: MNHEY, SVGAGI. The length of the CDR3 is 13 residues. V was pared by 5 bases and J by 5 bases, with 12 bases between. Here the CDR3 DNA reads TGTGCCAGCAGTCCAACTTTTGGGGAGACCCAGTACTTC. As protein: CASSPTFGETQYF.

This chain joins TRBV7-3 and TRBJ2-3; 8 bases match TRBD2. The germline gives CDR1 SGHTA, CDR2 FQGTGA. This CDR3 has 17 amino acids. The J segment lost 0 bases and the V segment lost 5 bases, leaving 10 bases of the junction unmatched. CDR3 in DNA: TGTGCCAGCAGCCCCTGGGGAAGCGGGGGAAGCACAGATACGCAGTATTTT. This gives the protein CASSPWGSGGSTDTQYF.